This T cell receptor (beta chain) was found in a study of early T cells in non-severe SARS-CoV-2 infection (dated by TCRdb to the early 2020s). Regarding the research as a whole: TCR sequencing used bulk RNA from unsorted whole blood, so alpha and beta chains could not be paired.

On this clonotype: Its antigen specificity is not known. There are no base qualities to consult, and no much larger clone falls within one base.

This was a case-control study nested in a cohort of healthcare workers in London, UK, who had nasopharyngeal swab PCR tests and blood samples taken every week. Healthcare workers were enrolled in the week of the UK lockdown, from 23 to 31 March 2020, and were followed every week for up to roughly 15 weeks. As encoded in the germline V gene, CDR1 is SGHTA while CDR2 is FQGNSA. The CDR3 numbers 15 residues from cysteine through phenylalanine. The retained sequence is limited to the CDR3, 45 bases, with the frame set at the first base. From V the trimming removes 1 base and from J it removes 7 bases, while the gene matches leave 6 bases of the junction unaccounted for. Study-level results and caveats: VDJdb matching was skewed toward anti-spike CD8 responses, so virus-specific expansions were likely underestimated and private and CD4 specificities were missed.

Library preparation used 5' RACE. The instrument given in TCRdb is NextSeq 500. In the TCR library protocol, unique molecular identifiers were attached to individual cDNA molecules to correct for PCR bias and sequencing error. Both TCR alpha and beta chains were sequenced, and tight co-correlation was observed between alpha and beta sequence abundances in each sample. The original pipeline was this. V gene, J gene and CDR3 annotation of TCR sequences was performed with Decombinator V4. TCRs were defined as expanded if a significant change between any two time points was detected under a Poisson model with p below 0.0001. TCR abundances were normalised to the total number of TCRs sequenced per sample and expressed as counts per million. TRAV1-2 paired with TRAJ12, TRAJ20 or TRAJ33 defined MAIT TCRs, while TRAV10 paired with TRAJ18 defined iNKT TCRs. VDJdb, accessed on 1 November 2021, was searched for TCRs annotated for CMV, EBV and SARS-CoV-2, and TCRs annotated for more than one antigen were excluded. The public reads were reprocessed in TCRdb via fastp at Q25 and MiXCR, keeping in-frame beta chains. Under each unique CDR3 protein, matching rows form one entry showing the most common genes and DNA. The V and J calls and clone size come from TCRdb's table, not from the authors' own analysis. The table for this sample lists approximately 100,000 distinct CDR3 sequences; about 15% of them were counted only once. Under 6.5% of the sample is held by the ten biggest clonotypes.

This receptor was taken from an adult who was a healthcare worker with PCR-confirmed SARS-CoV-2 infection or an uninfected control (not recorded which). Input material: whole blood. The chain is assembled from TRBV7-2 and TRBJ2-7; 11 nucleotides in the junction match TRBD2. The CDR3 protein is CASSLGLAGGREQYF. The DNA sequence is TGTGCCAGCAGCTTAGGTCTAGCGGGGGGCAGGGAGCAGTACTTC. Outside the CDR3, residues come from the reference TRBV7-2 and TRBJ2-7 proteins, so the full variable domain is: GAGVSQSPSNKVTEKGKDVELRCDPISGHTALYWYRQSLGQGLEFLIYFQGNSAPDKSGLPSDRFSAERTGGSVSTLTIQRTQQEDSAVYLCASSLGLAGGREQYFGPGTRLTVT.